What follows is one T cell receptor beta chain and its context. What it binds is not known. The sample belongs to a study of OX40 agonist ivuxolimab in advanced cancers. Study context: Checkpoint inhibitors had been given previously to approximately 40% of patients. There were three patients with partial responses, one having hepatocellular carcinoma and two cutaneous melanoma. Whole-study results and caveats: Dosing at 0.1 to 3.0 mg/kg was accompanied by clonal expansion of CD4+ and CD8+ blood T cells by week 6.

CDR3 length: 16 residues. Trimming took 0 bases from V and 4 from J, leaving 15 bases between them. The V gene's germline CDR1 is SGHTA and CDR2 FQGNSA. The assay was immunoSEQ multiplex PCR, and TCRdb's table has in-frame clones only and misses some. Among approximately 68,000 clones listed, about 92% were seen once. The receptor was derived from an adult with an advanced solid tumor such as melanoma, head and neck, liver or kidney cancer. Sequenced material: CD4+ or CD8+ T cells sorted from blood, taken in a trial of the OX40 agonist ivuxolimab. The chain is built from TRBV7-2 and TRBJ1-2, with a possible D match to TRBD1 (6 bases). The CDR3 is CASSLAQPGVVYGYTF. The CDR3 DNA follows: TGTGCCAGCAGCTTAGCACAGCCAGGGGTGGTCTATGGCTACACCTTC.